Listed below are T cell receptor beta chains from one sample, sequenced in a study of blood T cell repertoires in COVID-19. The protocol was immunoSEQ multiplex PCR, while the TCRdb copy is restricted to in-frame clones and leaves out a portion. The sample consists of about 240,000 clones, 70% to 90% of them appearing once. Sequenced sample: peripheral blood. The receptors were gathered from a man between 60 and 75 years old with acute or convalescent COVID-19. Each CDR3 is given with its conserved first and last residue. The order of the fields is V gene, clone size, J gene, D gene, CDR3 length, CDR3 DNA, CDR3 protein. D genes are given only for firm matches. The size field is filled for only some rows; it gives once, few, many or a size class.

>TRBV28|-|TRBJ1-4|TRBD1|13
TGTGCCACCCAGGACAGGGTCAATGAAAAACTGTTTTTT
CATQDRVNEKLFF
>TRBV5-6|-|TRBJ2-7|-|15
TGTGCCAGCAGCTTCGATCCAAGGGGGTCCTACGAGCAGTACTTC
CASSFDPRGSYEQYF
>TRBV30|-|TRBJ1-1|-|15
TGTGCCTGGAGCCTGACTGGGACTTTTAACACTGAAGCTTTCTTT
CAWSLTGTFNTEAFF
>TRBV5-1|-|TRBJ2-1|TRBD2|16
TGCGCCAGCAGCTTTAGACCTAGCGGGAGGGTCGATGAGCAGTTCTTC
CASSFRPSGRVDEQFF
>TRBV28|-|TRBJ1-6|-|15
TGTGCCAGCAGTTTCCGACAGTCAGGGAATTCACCCCTCCACTTT
CASSFRQSGNSPLHF
>TRBV28|-|TRBJ1-6|-|14
TGTGCCAGCAGGCAGGGGCAGGATAATTCACCCCTCCACTTT
CASRQGQDNSPLHF
>TRBV6-1|-|TRBJ2-2|TRBD2|14
TGTGCCAGCAGTGAGTCAGCGGGAGTTCGGGAGCTGTTTTTT
CASSESAGVRELFF
>TRBV27|-|TRBJ1-2|TRBD1|14
TGTGCCAGCAGTCATGGACAGGGGGCAAATGGCTACACCTTC
CASSHGQGANGYTF
>TRBV6-5|once|TRBJ1-1|-|14
TGTGCCAGCAGTTACTCAGCCCAGAACACTGAAGCTTTCTTT
CASSYSAQNTEAFF
>TRBV2|-|TRBJ2-7|TRBD1|14
TGTGCCAGCAGGAGATTCGGGACAGCCTACGAGCAGTACTTC
CASRRFGTAYEQYF
>TRBV7-8|-|TRBJ2-1|TRBD2|15
TGTGCCAGCAGCCCCTCCGGTAGCGGGAACAATGAGCAGTTCTTC
CASSPSGSGNNEQFF
>TRBV7-3|-|TRBJ2-1|TRBD2|15
TGTGCCAGCAGCTTGGCTAGCGGGAGTTTCAATGAGCAGTTCTTC
CASSLASGSFNEQFF
>TRBV7-3|-|TRBJ1-4|-|13
TGTGCCAGCAGCCGAACGTCGAGAGAAAAACTGTTTTTT
CASSRTSREKLFF
>TRBV10-3|-|TRBJ2-1|TRBD2|13
TGTGCCATCAGGGGACTATCCTACAATGAGCAGTTCTTC
CAIRGLSYNEQFF
>TRBV25-1|-|TRBJ1-1|-|10
TGTGCCAGCAGGAACAGTGAAACTTTCTTT
CASRNSETFF
>TRBV29-1|-|TRBJ2-1|TRBD1|16
TGCAGCGTTGAAGGTGCGACAGGGGGCCCGCACAATGAGCAGTTCTTC
CSVEGATGGPHNEQFF
>TRBV6-5|-|TRBJ2-7|TRBD1|13
TGTGCCAGCAGTCGGACAGGCAGCTACGAGCAGTACTTC
CASSRTGSYEQYF
>TRBV5-6|-|TRBJ1-3|-|13
TGTGCCAGCAAACGGGACTCTGGAAACACCATATATTTT
CASKRDSGNTIYF
>TRBV12-3/TRBV12-4|-|TRBJ1-3|-|13
TGTGCCAGCAGCCACGCGGAGGGAAACACCATATATTTT
CASSHAEGNTIYF
>TRBV3-1/TRBV3-2|-|TRBJ2-3|TRBD2|16
TGTGCCAGCAGCCAAGGGGGAGGACTAGCATCAGATACGCAGTATTTT
CASSQGGGLASDTQYF
>TRBV9|-|TRBJ1-1|-|14
TGTGCCAGCAGCGTTGGGGACTGGGGGACTGAAGCTTTCTTT
CASSVGDWGTEAFF
>TRBV28|-|TRBJ1-4|-|15
TGTGCCAGCAGCATAGGAACTACCGCCAGAGAAAAACTGTTTTTT
CASSIGTTAREKLFF
>TRBV19|-|TRBJ2-6|-|15
TGTGCCAGTAGTATAGTCAGGGCTGGGGCCAACGTCCTGACTTTC
CASSIVRAGANVLTF
>TRBV12-3/TRBV12-4|-|TRBJ1-4|-|13
TGTGCCAGCAGTTTTCAGGGGTTTGAAAAACTGTTTTTT
CASSFQGFEKLFF
>TRBV6-6|once|TRBJ1-3|TRBD1|16
TGTGCCAGCACCCGGGGACAGCACGGGCCTGGAAACACCATATATTTT
CASTRGQHGPGNTIYF
>TRBV6-2/TRBV6-3|-|TRBJ1-5|TRBD1|18
TGTGCCAGCAGTTACTCGGTGGGGACAGGGCCCCACAGTCAGTCCCAGCATTTT
CASSYSVGTGPHSQSQHF
>TRBV25-1|-|TRBJ2-1|TRBD1|15
TGTGCCAGCAGTGGGGTAGGACAGGGAGGCAATGAGCAGTTCTTC
CASSGVGQGGNEQFF
>TRBV6-1|-|TRBJ2-5|-|19
TGTGCCAGCAGTGAACCCAACCCGAGGGAACCGGCTGAGTGGGAGACCCAGTACTTC
CASSEPNPREPAEWETQYF
>TRBV12-5|-|TRBJ2-5|-|11
TGTGCTAGTGGTCTAGGAGAGACCCAGTACTTC
CASGLGETQYF
>TRBV7-2|-|TRBJ2-2|-|17
TGTGCCAGCAGCTTATCTTGGCGGGCAGGGGAAGCCGGGGAGCTGTTTTTT
CASSLSWRAGEAGELFF
>TRBV5-6|-|TRBJ2-7|-|15
TGTGCCAGCAGCTTGAGGGCCCCGAGGGCCTACGAGCAGTACTTC
CASSLRAPRAYEQYF
>TRBV10-2|-|TRBJ2-5|TRBD2|19
TGCGCCAGTAATGAAGGGATCAATCCGGGACTAGCGCACCAAGAGACCCAGTACTTC
CASNEGINPGLAHQETQYF
>TRBV9|-|TRBJ2-7|-|12
TGTGCCAGCAGCGTAGAGGGGTACGAGCAGTACTTC
CASSVEGYEQYF
>TRBV12-5|once|TRBJ1-5|-|12
TGTGCTAGTGGTTTGGGCAGTCAGCCCCAGCATTTT
CASGLGSQPQHF
>TRBV18|-|TRBJ1-4|-|16
TGTGCCAGCTCCTCAAAGCCGACAGGCCCTAATGAAAAACTGTTTTTT
CASSSKPTGPNEKLFF
>TRBV12-5|-|TRBJ2-5|TRBD1|14
TGTGCTAGTGGTCCAGGACAGGGACGGGAGACCCAGTACTTC
CASGPGQGRETQYF
>TRBV11-3|once|TRBJ2-1|-|14
TGTGCCAGCAGCTTAGGGCCCGGCAGGGATGAGCAGTTCTTC
CASSLGPGRDEQFF
>TRBV28|-|TRBJ1-6|-|16
TGTGCCAGCACCACCTTCGAGGGATTCTATAATTCACCCCTCCACTTT
CASTTFEGFYNSPLHF
>TRBV6-5|once|TRBJ1-1|-|12
TGTGCCAGCAGCAGGGTGGGCACTGAAGCTTTCTTT
CASSRVGTEAFF
>TRBV5-4|-|TRBJ2-3|-|14
TGTGCCAGCAGCAAGTCAGGAACCGGCGATACGCAGTATTTT
CASSKSGTGDTQYF
>TRBV29-1|once|TRBJ1-2|TRBD1|12
TGCAGCATTCTGACAGGGGACTATGGCTACACCTTC
CSILTGDYGYTF
>TRBV15|few|TRBJ1-3|-|13
TGTGCCTCGCGGGCGAGCTCTGGAAACACCATATATTTT
CASRASSGNTIYF
>TRBV5-6|-|TRBJ1-1|-|16
TGTGCCAGCAGCTATGGGGGCCGTGCACTTAACACTGAAGCTTTCTTT
CASSYGGRALNTEAFF
>TRBV29-1|-|TRBJ2-3|-|13
TGCAGCGTGGCGGCAGGGAGCACAGATACGCAGTATTTT
CSVAAGSTDTQYF
>TRBV27|few|TRBJ1-4|-|15
TGTGCCAGCAGTTTACTTGGAAACAGGAATGAAAAACTGTTTTTT
CASSLLGNRNEKLFF
>TRBV5-4|-|TRBJ1-1|-|16
TGTGCCAGCAGCTTGGAGGCAGGATCTATGAACACTGAAGCTTTCTTT
CASSLEAGSMNTEAFF
>TRBV5-6|-|TRBJ2-2|-|13
TGTGCCAGCAGCTTCCCCGGTGCCGGGGAGCTGTTTTTT
CASSFPGAGELFF
>TRBV28|few|TRBJ2-7|TRBD2|17
TGTGCCAGCAGGGGGCGAAGCGGGAGCCAGACCTTCTACGAGCAGTACTTC
CASRGRSGSQTFYEQYF
>TRBV5-1|-|TRBJ2-2|TRBD2|18
TGCGCCAGCAGCTTGGGGGCACGGTCCGCGGGAGGAAGAGGGGAGCTGTTTTTT
CASSLGARSAGGRGELFF
>TRBV3-1/TRBV3-2|-|TRBJ1-1|TRBD1|19
TGTGCCAGCAGCCAAATTCGAGGCAGTGACAGGGAGAGGCTAACTGAAGCTTTCTTT
CASSQIRGSDRERLTEAFF